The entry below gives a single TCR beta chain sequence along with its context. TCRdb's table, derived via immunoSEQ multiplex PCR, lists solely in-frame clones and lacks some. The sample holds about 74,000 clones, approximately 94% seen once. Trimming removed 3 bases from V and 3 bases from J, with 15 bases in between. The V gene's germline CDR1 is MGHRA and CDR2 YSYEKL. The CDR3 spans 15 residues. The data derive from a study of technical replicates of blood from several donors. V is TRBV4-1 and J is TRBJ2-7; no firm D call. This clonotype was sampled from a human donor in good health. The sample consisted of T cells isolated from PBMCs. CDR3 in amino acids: CASSHPAGKNYEQYF. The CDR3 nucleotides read TGCGCCAGCAGCCACCCAGCAGGCAAGAACTACGAGCAGTACTTC.